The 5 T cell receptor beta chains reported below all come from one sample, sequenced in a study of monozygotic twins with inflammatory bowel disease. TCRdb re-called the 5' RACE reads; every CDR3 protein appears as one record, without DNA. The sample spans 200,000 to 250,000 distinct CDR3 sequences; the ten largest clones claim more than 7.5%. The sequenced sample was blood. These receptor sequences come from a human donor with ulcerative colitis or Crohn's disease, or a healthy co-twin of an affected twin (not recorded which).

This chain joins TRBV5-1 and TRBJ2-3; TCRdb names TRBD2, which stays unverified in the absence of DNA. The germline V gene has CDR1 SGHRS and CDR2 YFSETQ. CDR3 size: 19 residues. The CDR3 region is CASSSLGGTSGGSTDTQYF.

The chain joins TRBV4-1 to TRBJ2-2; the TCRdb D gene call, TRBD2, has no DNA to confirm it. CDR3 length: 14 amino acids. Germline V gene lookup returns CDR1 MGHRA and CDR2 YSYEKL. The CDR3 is CASSPSKDTGELFF.

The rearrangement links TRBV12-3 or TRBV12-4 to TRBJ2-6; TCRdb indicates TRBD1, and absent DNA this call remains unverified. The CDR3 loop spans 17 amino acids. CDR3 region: CASSLRGRISGANVLTF.

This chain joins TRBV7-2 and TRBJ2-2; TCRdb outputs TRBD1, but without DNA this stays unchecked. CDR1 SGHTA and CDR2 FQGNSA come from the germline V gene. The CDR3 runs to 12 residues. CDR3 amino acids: CASSSRTGPLFF.

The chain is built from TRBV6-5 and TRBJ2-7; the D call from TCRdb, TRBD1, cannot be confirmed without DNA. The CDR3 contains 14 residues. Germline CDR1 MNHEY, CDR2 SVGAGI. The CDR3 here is CASSYRDSSYEQYF.